A single sample gave rise to the 28 T cell receptor beta chains below, sequenced in a study of T cell changes during pregnancy in multiple sclerosis. This table comes from immunoSEQ multiplex PCR, and its TCRdb copy is limited to in-frame clones, with some not included. The data contain about 66,000 clones, about 91% of them singletons. This sample comprised CD8+ T cells from peripheral blood mononuclear cells, obtained before pregnancy. These receptors all come from a female donor with multiple sclerosis, enrolled in a pregnancy study.

This clone was observed a single time. This chain joins TRBV9 and TRBJ2-3, with no clear D. This CDR3 is 14 amino acids long. Trimming removed 0 bases at V and 2 bases at J, with 7 bases between. Germline-derived CDR1 and CDR2 are SGDLS and YYNGEE. CDR3 nucleotide sequence: TGTGCCAGCAGCGTAGGGAGCAACACAGATACGCAGTATTTT. Protein: CASSVGSNTDTQYF.

This chain joins TRBV6-6 and TRBJ1-4; D gene uncertain. The CDR3 length is 14 residues. Trimming left V 4 bases short and J 5 bases short, with 11 bases between. CDR1 is MNHNY, CDR2 SVGAGI, per germline (reference sequence). The CDR3 protein is CASSFPEENEKLFF. CDR3 nucleotides: TGTGCCAGCAGTTTTCCAGAGGAAAATGAAAAACTGTTTTTT.

The V call is TRBV5-1, the J call TRBJ2-3; D remains unclear. V lost 1 base to trimming and J lost 5 bases, with 11 bases between them. The CDR3 extends over 14 amino acids. Germline CDR1 reads SGHRS; CDR2 reads YFSETQ. DNA for the CDR3: TGCGCCAGCAGCTTGAACACACCGGGAGATACGCAGTATTTT. Amino acids: CASSLNTPGDTQYF.

This clone has only one observation. The chain has TRBV10-1 and TRBJ1-1; 7 bases match TRBD1. Germline V gene lookup returns CDR1 WNHNN and CDR2 SYGVQD (reference sequence). This CDR3 contains 15 residues. V was pared by 5 bases and J by 10 bases, with 16 bases of the junction left unmatched. CDR3 loop: CASSTLRTGGEGAFF. DNA of the CDR3: TGCGCCAGCAGTACACTTCGGACAGGCGGAGAGGGAGCTTTCTTT.

The CDR3 coding sequence is TGTGCCAGCAGCGTCGCGGGGAGAACTAGCAATCAGCCCCAGCATTTT. This gives the protein CASSVAGRTSNQPQHF. This chain connects TRBV7-8 to TRBJ1-5; D unresolved. Trimming left V 5 bases short and J 0 bases short, with 14 bases between. The CDR3 consists of 16 residues. Looked up from germline, CDR1 is SGHVS and CDR2 is FQNEAQ.

This chain connects TRBV30 to TRBJ2-5; 8 bases agree with TRBD1. CDR3 length: 13 amino acids. Germline CDR1 reads GTSNPN; CDR2 reads SVGIG (reference sequence). The V and J ends lost 4 bases and 5 bases, in that order; junction bases with no gene match: 6. The CDR3 is CAWIQGARETQYF. The CDR3 DNA is TGTGCCTGGATCCAGGGGGCAAGGGAGACCCAGTACTTC.

The CDR3 spells CASSYAPPSGVDTQYF. The CDR3 nucleotides are TGTGCCAGCAGTTACGCGCCTCCTAGCGGGGTAGATACGCAGTATTTT. The chain is built from TRBV6-6 and TRBJ2-3; 9 bases align to TRBD2. CDR3 length equals 16 residues. V lost 2 bases, J lost 5 bases, and 8 bases stayed unmatched. CDR1 is MNHNY and CDR2 is SVGAGI in the germline V gene (reference sequence).

The chain recombines TRBV27 with TRBJ2-1, with a possible D match to TRBD2 (5 bases). Deletions cut 5 bases from V and 8 bases from J, with 13 bases between. CDR1 is MNHEY, CDR2 SMNVEV, per germline (reference sequence). The CDR3 consists of 13 residues. In DNA form, the CDR3 reads TGTGCCAGCAGTCCAACTAGTTATGATGAGCAGTTCTTC. Amino acid sequence: CASSPTSYDEQFF.

This clone was counted a single time. The J gene is TRBJ2-5, the V gene TRBV5-1, with TRBD2 identical over 8 bases. The V and J ends lost 0 bases and 11 bases, in that order; junction bases with no gene match: 6. CDR1 is SGHRS, CDR2 YFSETQ, per germline. This CDR3 is 13 amino acids long. This CDR3 is CASSLVSGDEQYF. The CDR3 coding sequence is TGCGCCAGCAGCTTGGTTAGCGGGGATGAGCAGTACTTC. The full variable domain, with the rest looked up from reference TRBV5-1 and TRBJ2-5, is KAGVTQTPRYLIKTRGQQVTLSCSPISGHRSVSWYQQTPGQGLQFLFEYFSETQRNKGNFPGRFSGRQFSNSRSEMNVSTLELGDSALYLCASSLVSGDEQYFGPGTRLLVL.

The chain links TRBV6-1 to TRBJ1-1; a weak D match, TRBD1 (6 bases). The V end was cut by 6 bases, the J end by 4 bases, with 9 bases between. CDR3 length equals 12 residues. Germline assignment: CDR1 MNHNS and CDR2 SASEGT. The CDR3: CASSLTGTEAFF. The CDR3 region has the DNA TGTGCCAGCAGCCTGACAGGCACTGAAGCTTTCTTT.

This clone was seen a few times. The chain uses TRBV27 and TRBJ1-6; no clear D gene. There are 16 residues in the CDR3. Trimming stripped 5 bases from V and 8 bases from J, with 19 bases between. CDR1 is MNHEY, CDR2 SMNVEV, per germline (reference sequence). The CDR3 reads CASSERATFNHSPLHF. CDR3 bases: TGTGCCAGCAGTGAGCGGGCCACCTTTAATCATTCACCCCTCCACTTT.

V usage is TRBV4-1 and J usage is TRBJ1-5; D call uncertain. V was cut by 1 base and J by 6 bases, with 13 bases left in between. The germline gives CDR1 MGHRA, CDR2 YSYEKL. This CDR3 is 15 amino acids long. In DNA form, the CDR3 reads TGCGCCAGCAGCCAAGGGTCTGGTGCGATTCAGCCCCAGCATTTT. Translating it yields CASSQGSGAIQPQHF.

The chain links TRBV19 to TRBJ1-1; possibly TRBD1 for D (5 bases). CDR1 is LNHDA and CDR2 is SQIVND in the germline V gene (reference sequence). This CDR3 region has 14 residues. Trimming removed 6 bases at V and 1 base at J, with 12 bases between. The CDR3 DNA sequence: TGTGCCAGTAGATCTCCGGGGGGGAACACTGAAGCTTTCTTT. As protein: CASRSPGGNTEAFF.

Concerning this clone itself: An end of the junction does not agree with germline; a read error may underlie this. V gene TRBV7-7 combines with J gene TRBJ2-1; TRBD1 matches 9 bases. The CDR3 loop spans 15 amino acids. CDR1 and CDR2 from the germline V gene are SSHAT and FNYEAQ (reference sequence). This CDR3 is CASSLVVGQGSEQFF. CDR3 DNA: TGTGCTAGCAGCTTAGTAGTGGGACAGGGTAGTGAGCAGTTCTTC.

This chain uses TRBV30 with TRBJ1-6; D might be TRBD1 (5 bases). Germline V gene lookup returns CDR1 GTSNPN and CDR2 SVGIG (reference sequence). V shed 5 bases and J shed 3 bases, with 8 bases lying between them. This CDR3 is built from 13 residues. CDR3: CAWCRDYNSPLHF. The CDR3 region has the DNA TGTGCCTGGTGCAGGGACTATAATTCACCCCTCCACTTT. Variable domain in full (rest from reference TRBV30 and TRBJ1-6): SQTIHQWPATLVQPVGSPLSLECTVEGTSNPNLYWYRQAAGRGLQLLFYSVGIGQISSEVPQNLSASRPQDRQFILSSKKLLLSDSGFYLCAWCRDYNSPLHFGNGTRLTVT.

This clone showed up just a few times. The chain's CDR3 is CASSPQGEGLNTEAFF. The CDR3 coding sequence is TGCGCCAGCAGCCCACAAGGGGAGGGGTTGAACACTGAAGCTTTCTTT. The chain carries TRBV4-1 and TRBJ1-1, with a tentative D call TRBD1 (5 bases). Germline V gene sequence: CDR1 MGHRA, CDR2 YSYEKL. The CDR3 is made up of 16 amino acids. V lost 4 bases to trimming and J lost 0 bases, with 15 bases between them.

The V and J genes are TRBV7-8 and TRBJ1-2; tentatively, D is TRBD1 (5 bases). CDR3 length: 16 amino acids. The germline V and J ends were trimmed by 1 base and 3 bases, with 15 bases remaining between them. Per the germline V gene, CDR1 is SGHVS and CDR2 is FQNEAQ. The CDR3 is CASSLGRGVQYYGYTF. CDR3 DNA sequence: TGTGCCAGCAGCTTAGGTCGGGGGGTACAATACTATGGCTACACCTTC.

V is TRBV5-1 and J is TRBJ2-3; no clear D. CDR1 and CDR2 (germline): SGHRS, YFSETQ. V gave up 0 bases and J gave up 2 bases, with 4 bases separating them. This CDR3 is 13 amino acids long. The CDR3 sequence: CASSLDYTDTQYF. The CDR3, as DNA: TGCGCCAGCAGCTTGGACTACACAGATACGCAGTATTTT.

V gene TRBV5-1 combines with J gene TRBJ2-7, with D possibly TRBD2 on 5 matching bases. This CDR3 spans 14 amino acids. Per the germline V gene, CDR1 is SGHRS and CDR2 is YFSETQ. V was pared by 2 bases and J by 1 base, with 10 bases between. CDR3: CASSLGGGSYEQYF. CDR3 DNA sequence: TGCGCCAGCAGCTTAGGAGGCGGATCCTACGAGCAGTACTTC.

The chain uses TRBV6-5 and TRBJ1-4; TRBD1 matches 7 bases. Germline values: CDR1 MNHEY, CDR2 SVGAGI. Unmatched junction bases numbered 0, after V lost 6 bases and J lost 2 bases. This CDR3 is 13 amino acids long. CDR3: CASRQGTNEKLFF. DNA of the CDR3: TGTGCCAGCAGACAGGGGACTAATGAAAAACTGTTTTTT.

The V call is TRBV9, the J call TRBJ2-3; 9 bases fit TRBD2. V gave up 4 bases and J gave up 3 bases; unmatched junction bases: 6. The CDR3 has 15 amino acids. Per the germline V gene, CDR1 is SGDLS and CDR2 is YYNGEE. CDR3 nucleotide sequence: TGTGCCAGCAGCTATAGCGGGGGAGGTACAGATACGCAGTATTTT. This codes for CASSYSGGGTDTQYF.

This chain links TRBV10-2 with TRBJ2-3, with D possibly matching TRBD1 (7 bases). The CDR3 is made up of 14 amino acids. The germline V gene encodes CDR1 WSHSY and CDR2 SAAADI. The V gene lost 7 bases and the J gene lost 5 bases, with 16 bases spanning the gap. CDR3 DNA: TGCGCCAGCACGTCGACAGGGCGGGAAGATACGCAGTATTTT. Protein sequence: CASTSTGREDTQYF.

The V call is TRBV6-5, the J call TRBJ2-3; TRBD2 matches 9 bases. With 4 bases clipped from V and 3 bases from J, the junction kept 8 bases outside the gene matches. Germline CDR1 is MNHEY and CDR2 is SVGAGI. CDR3 length: 16 amino acids. The CDR3 sequence: CASSSGGSGGTDTQYF. DNA for the CDR3: TGTGCCAGCAGTTCCGGGGGGAGCGGGGGGACAGATACGCAGTATTTT.

CDR3 residues: CASSDRGNSGNTIYF. CDR3 in DNA: TGTGCCAGCAGTGACCGGGGGAACTCTGGAAACACCATATATTTT. This chain connects TRBV2 to TRBJ1-3, with a weak D call TRBD1 (5 bases). Germline V gene data show CDR1 as SNHLY and CDR2 as FYNNEI. V was trimmed by 3 bases and J by 0 bases, leaving 9 bases between them. The CDR3 extends over 15 amino acids.

CDR3 region: CASSLATSGGTNEQFF. Written as DNA, the CDR3 is TGTGCCAGCAGCTTGGCGACTAGCGGGGGAACCAATGAGCAGTTCTTC. The chain joins TRBV11-3 to TRBJ2-1; 12 bases fit TRBD2. In germline, CDR1 is SGHNT, CDR2 YENEEA. The CDR3 has 16 residues. Trimming removed 3 bases from V and 6 bases from J; junction bases left unmatched: 6.

The V call is TRBV6-1, the J call TRBJ2-3, with 8 bases fitting TRBD2. The junction had 7 bases not matched to a gene; V was cut back by 6 bases and J by 2 bases. Germline values: CDR1 MNHNS, CDR2 SASEGT. The CDR3 is 15 residues long. The DNA of the CDR3 is TGTGCCAGCAGCCCAATAGCGGGGAACACAGATACGCAGTATTTT. As protein: CASSPIAGNTDTQYF.

This clone has just one count. The genes are TRBV4-1 and TRBJ2-7; 7 bases line up with TRBD1. The V gene's germline CDR1 is MGHRA and CDR2 YSYEKL. The V gene end was trimmed by 3 bases and the J gene end by 5 bases; junction bases not matched to a gene: 10. The CDR3 is made up of 15 amino acids. CDR3 bases: TGCGCCAGCAGCCAGGTCTACAGGGGTTCTAACGAGCAGTACTTC. This codes for CASSQVYRGSNEQYF.

J is TRBJ1-1 and V is TRBV13; tentative D call: TRBD1 (5 bases). Deletions cut 0 bases from V and 9 bases from J, with 14 bases between. Germline V gene sequence: CDR1 PRHDT, CDR2 FYEKMQ (reference sequence). The CDR3 is 14 amino acids. The CDR3 loop reads CASSLGQGSRQAFF. The CDR3 nucleotides are TGTGCCAGCAGCTTAGGCCAGGGTTCAAGACAAGCTTTCTTT.